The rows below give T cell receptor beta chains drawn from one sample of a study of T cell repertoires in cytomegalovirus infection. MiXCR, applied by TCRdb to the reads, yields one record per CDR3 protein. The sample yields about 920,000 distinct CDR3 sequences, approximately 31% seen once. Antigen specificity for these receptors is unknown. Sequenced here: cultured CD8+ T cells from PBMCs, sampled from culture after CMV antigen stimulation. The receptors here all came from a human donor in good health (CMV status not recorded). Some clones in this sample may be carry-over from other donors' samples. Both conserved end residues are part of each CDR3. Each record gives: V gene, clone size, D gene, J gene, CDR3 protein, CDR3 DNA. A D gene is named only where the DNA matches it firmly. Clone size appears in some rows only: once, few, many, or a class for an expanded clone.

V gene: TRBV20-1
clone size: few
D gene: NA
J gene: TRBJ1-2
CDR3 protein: CSARALGLRYGYTF
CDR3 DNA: TGCAGTGCTAGAGCGTTGGGACTGCGTTATGGCTACACCTTC

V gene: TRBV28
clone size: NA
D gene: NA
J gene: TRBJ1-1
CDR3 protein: CASIRGGERGTEAFF
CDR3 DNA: TGTGCCAGCATCCGGGGGGGGGAGCGAGGCACTGAAGCTTTCTTT

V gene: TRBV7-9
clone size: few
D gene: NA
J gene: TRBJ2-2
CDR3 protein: CASSSLWRQAGELFF
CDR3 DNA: TGTGCCAGCAGCTCCCTGTGGCGCCAGGCCGGGGAGCTGTTTTTT

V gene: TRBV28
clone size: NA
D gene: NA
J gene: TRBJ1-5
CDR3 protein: CASSLLDGPQPQHF
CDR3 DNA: TGTGCCAGCAGTTTATTAGATGGGCCCCAGCCCCAGCATTTT

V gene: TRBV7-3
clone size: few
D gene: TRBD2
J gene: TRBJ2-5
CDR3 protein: CASSFLAGAGETQYF
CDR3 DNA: TGTGCCAGCAGCTTTCTAGCGGGGGCGGGGGAGACCCAGTACTTC

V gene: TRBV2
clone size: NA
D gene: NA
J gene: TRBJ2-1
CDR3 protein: CASDPPLDSSYNEQFF
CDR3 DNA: TGTGCCAGCGACCCCCCCCTTGACAGCTCCTACAATGAGCAGTTCTTC

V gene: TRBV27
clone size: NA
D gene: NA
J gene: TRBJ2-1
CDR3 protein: CASSLSGQLSYNEQFF
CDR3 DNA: TGTGCCAGCAGTTTATCCGGACAGCTCTCCTACAATGAGCAGTTCTTC

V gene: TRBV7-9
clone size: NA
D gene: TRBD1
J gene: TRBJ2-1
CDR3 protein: CASKGAGTGPYNEQFF
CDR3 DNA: TGTGCCAGCAAGGGAGCCGGGACAGGACCGTACAATGAGCAGTTCTTC

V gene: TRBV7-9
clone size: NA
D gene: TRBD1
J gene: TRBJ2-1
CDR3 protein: CASSPTGVGEQFF
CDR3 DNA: TGTGCCAGCAGCCCTACAGGGGTGGGTGAGCAGTTCTTC

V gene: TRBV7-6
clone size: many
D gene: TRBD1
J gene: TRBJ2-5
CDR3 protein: CASSASTGFQETQYF
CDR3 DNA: TGTGCCAGCAGCGCATCGACAGGGTTCCAAGAGACCCAGTACTTC

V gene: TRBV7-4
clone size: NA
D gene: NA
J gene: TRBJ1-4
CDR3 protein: CASSHDQGQRREKLFF
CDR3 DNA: TGTGCCAGCAGTCATGACCAGGGCCAGAGGCGTGAAAAACTGTTTTTT

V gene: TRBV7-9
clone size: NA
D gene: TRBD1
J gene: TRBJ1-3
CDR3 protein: CASSTRTGRSGNTIYF
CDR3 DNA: TGTGCCAGCAGCACCCGGACAGGGCGGTCTGGAAACACCATATATTTT

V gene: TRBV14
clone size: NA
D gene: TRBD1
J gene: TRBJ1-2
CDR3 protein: CANRADRVGGYTF
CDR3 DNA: TGTGCCAACAGAGCGGACAGGGTGGGTGGCTACACCTTC

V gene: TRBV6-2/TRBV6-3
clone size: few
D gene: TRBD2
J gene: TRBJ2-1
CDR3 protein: CASSGLAGVQDEQFF
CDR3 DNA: TGTGCCAGCAGTGGACTAGCGGGGGTACAGGATGAGCAGTTCTTC

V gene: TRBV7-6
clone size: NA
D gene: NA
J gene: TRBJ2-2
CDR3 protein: CASSLRRGPNTGKLFF
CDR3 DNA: TGTGCCAGCAGCTTAAGGCGGGGGCCGAACACCGGGAAGCTGTTTTTT

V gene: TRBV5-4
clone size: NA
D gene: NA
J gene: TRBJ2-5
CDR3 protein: CASSLWPRDRETQYF
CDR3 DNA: TGTGCCAGCAGCTTGTGGCCCCGAGATCGGGAGACCCAGTACTTC

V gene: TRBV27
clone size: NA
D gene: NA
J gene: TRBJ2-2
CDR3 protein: CVSLSSADTGELFF
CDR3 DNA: TGTGTCAGCCTCTCCAGTGCGGACACCGGGGAGCTGTTTTTT

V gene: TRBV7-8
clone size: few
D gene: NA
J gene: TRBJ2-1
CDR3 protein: CASSFGVGKPYNEQFF
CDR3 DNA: TGTGCCAGCAGCTTTGGGGTAGGGAAGCCCTACAATGAGCAGTTCTTC

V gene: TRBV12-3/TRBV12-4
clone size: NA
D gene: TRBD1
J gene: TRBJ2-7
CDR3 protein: CASSLGKGALDEQYF
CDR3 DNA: TGTGCCAGCAGTTTAGGCAAGGGGGCGTTGGACGAGCAGTACTTC

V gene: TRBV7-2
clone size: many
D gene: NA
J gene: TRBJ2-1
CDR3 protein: CASSALYSYNEQFF
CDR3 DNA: TGTGCCAGCAGCGCCTTATACTCCTACAATGAGCAGTTCTTC

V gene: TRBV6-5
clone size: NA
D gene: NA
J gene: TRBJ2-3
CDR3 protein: CASRRPRSRFSTDTQYF
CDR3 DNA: TGTGCCAGCAGACGCCCCAGGAGCCGGTTTTCCACAGATACGCAGTATTTT

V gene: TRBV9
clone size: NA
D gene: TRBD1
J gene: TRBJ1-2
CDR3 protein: CASSVTDRGRYGYTF
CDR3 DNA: TGTGCCAGCAGCGTGACGGACAGGGGGCGATATGGCTACACCTTC

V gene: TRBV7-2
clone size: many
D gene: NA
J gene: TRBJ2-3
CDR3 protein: CASSSTEEGLVSDTQYF
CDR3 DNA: TGTGCCAGCAGCTCCACCGAAGAAGGGCTTGTGTCTGATACGCAGTATTTT

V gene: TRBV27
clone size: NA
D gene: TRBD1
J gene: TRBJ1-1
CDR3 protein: CASSWYTGGTTEAFF
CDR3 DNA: TGTGCCAGCAGTTGGTACACAGGGGGGACGACTGAAGCTTTCTTT

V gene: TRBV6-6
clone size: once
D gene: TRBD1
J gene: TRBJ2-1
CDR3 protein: CASSLQGHSYNEQFF
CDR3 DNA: TGTGCCAGCAGTTTACAGGGGCACTCCTACAATGAGCAGTTCTTC

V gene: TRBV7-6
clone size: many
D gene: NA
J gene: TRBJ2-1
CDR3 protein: CASSLPPNEQFF
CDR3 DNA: TGTGCCAGCAGCTTACCACCTAATGAGCAGTTCTTC

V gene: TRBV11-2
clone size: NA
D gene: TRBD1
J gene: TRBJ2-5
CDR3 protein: CASSLGDRGVGETQYF
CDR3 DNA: TGTGCCAGCAGCTTAGGGGACAGGGGAGTAGGAGAGACCCAGTACTTC

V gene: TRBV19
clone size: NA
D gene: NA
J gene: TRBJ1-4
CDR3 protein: CASSHLGQTNEKLFF
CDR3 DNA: TGTGCCAGTAGTCACCTAGGACAGACTAATGAAAAACTGTTTTTT

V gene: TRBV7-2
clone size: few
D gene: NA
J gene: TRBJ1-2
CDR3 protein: CASSPFTGDTLYGYTF
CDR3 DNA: TGTGCCAGCAGCCCCTTCACCGGGGACACCCTCTATGGCTACACCTTC

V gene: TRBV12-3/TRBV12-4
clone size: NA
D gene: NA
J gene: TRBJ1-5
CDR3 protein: CASSDKTGKNQPQHF
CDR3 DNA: TGTGCCAGCAGTGACAAAACAGGGAAAAATCAGCCCCAGCATTTT

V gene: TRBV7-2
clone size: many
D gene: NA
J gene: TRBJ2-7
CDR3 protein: CASSWDSGFSYEQYF
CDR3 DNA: TGTGCCAGCAGCTGGGATTCAGGATTCTCCTACGAGCAGTACTTC

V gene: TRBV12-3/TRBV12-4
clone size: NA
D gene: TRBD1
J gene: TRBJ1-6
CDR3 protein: CANSRQGSYNSPLHF
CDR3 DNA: TGTGCCAACAGTCGACAGGGCTCCTATAATTCACCCCTCCACTTT

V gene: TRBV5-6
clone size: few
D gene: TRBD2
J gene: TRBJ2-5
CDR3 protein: CASSKTSGDHQETQYF
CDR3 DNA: TGTGCCAGCAGCAAAACTAGCGGGGACCACCAAGAGACCCAGTACTTC

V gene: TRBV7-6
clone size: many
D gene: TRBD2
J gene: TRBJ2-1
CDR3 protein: CASSLDSSGGAPEQFF
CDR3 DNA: TGTGCCAGCAGCTTAGATTCTAGCGGGGGGGCCCCTGAGCAGTTCTTC

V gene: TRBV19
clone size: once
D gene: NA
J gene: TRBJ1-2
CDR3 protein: CASIKGGGYTF
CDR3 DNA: TGTGCCAGTATTAAGGGAGGAGGCTACACCTTC

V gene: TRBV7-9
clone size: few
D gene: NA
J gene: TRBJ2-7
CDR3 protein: CASSLVWDIALYEQYF
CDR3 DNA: TGTGCCAGCAGCTTAGTTTGGGATATCGCTCTCTACGAGCAGTACTTC

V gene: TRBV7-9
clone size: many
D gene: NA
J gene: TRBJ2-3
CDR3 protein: CASSRSGSEDTQYF
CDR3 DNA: TGTGCCAGCAGTCGGTCGGGGAGTGAAGATACGCAGTATTTT

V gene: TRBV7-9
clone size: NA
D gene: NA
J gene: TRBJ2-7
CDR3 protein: CASSLKSREQYF
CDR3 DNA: TGTGCCAGCAGCTTAAAGTCCCGTGAGCAGTACTTC

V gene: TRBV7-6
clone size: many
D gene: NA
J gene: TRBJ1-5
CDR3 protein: CASSMGSSNQPQHF
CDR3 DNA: TGTGCCAGCAGCATGGGGAGTAGCAATCAGCCCCAGCATTTT

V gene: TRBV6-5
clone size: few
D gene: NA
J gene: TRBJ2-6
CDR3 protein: CASSYYGWSGANVLTF
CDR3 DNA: TGTGCCAGCAGTTACTATGGATGGTCTGGGGCCAACGTCCTGACTTTC

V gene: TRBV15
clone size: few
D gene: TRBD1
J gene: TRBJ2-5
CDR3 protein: CATSTLDRGAMETQYF
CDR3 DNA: TGTGCCACCAGCACCCTAGACAGGGGCGCGATGGAGACCCAGTACTTC

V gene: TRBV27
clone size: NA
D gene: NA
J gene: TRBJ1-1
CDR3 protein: CASSLTRVTEAFF
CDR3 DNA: TGTGCCAGCAGCTTAACAAGAGTCACTGAAGCTTTCTTT

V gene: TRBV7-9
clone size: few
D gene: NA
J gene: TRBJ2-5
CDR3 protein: CASSLVDGARETQYF
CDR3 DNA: TGTGCCAGCAGCTTAGTGGATGGGGCCCGGGAGACCCAGTACTTC

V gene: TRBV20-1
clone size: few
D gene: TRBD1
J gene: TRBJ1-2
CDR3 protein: CSARDWEGVTGTTQATNYGYTF
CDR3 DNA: TGCAGTGCTAGAGATTGGGAGGGCGTGACAGGGACAACTCAGGCAACTAACTATGGCTACACCTTC

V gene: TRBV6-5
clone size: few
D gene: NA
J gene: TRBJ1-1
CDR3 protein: CASSYSEGGDTEAFF
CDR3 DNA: TGTGCCAGCAGTTACTCGGAGGGGGGAGACACTGAAGCTTTCTTT

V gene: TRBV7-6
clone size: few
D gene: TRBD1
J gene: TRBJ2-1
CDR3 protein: CASRPGQGAYGWDEQFF
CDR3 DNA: TGTGCCAGCAGACCAGGACAGGGGGCCTATGGGTGGGACGAGCAGTTCTTC

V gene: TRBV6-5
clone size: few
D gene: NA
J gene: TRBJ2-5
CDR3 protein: CASSYSPSEKVETQYF
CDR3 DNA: TGTGCCAGCAGTTACTCGCCTTCGGAGAAGGTAGAGACCCAGTACTTC

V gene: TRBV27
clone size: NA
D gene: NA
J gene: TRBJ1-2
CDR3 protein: CASSLSSGGVNGYTF
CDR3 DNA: TGTGCCAGCAGTTTATCGTCGGGGGGGGTGAATGGCTACACCTTC

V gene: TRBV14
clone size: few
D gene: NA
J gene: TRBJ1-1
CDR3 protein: CASSPGFGQGSNTEAFF
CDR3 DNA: TGTGCCAGCAGCCCCGGATTCGGCCAGGGGAGTAACACTGAAGCTTTCTTT

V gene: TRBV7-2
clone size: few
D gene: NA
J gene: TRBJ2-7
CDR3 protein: CASSLAVGGRDISYEQYF
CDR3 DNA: TGTGCCAGCAGCTTAGCGGTTGGGGGGAGGGACATCTCCTACGAGCAGTACTTC

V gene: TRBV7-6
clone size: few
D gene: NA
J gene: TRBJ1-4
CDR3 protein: CASSLEADGGKLFF
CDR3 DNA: TGTGCCAGCAGCTTAGAAGCGGATGGGGGAAAACTGTTTTTT

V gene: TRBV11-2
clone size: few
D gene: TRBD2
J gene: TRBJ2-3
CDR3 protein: CASSSPSGAYTDTQYF
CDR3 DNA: TGTGCCAGCAGCTCACCTAGCGGGGCCTACACAGATACGCAGTATTTT

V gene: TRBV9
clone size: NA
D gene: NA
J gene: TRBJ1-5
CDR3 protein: CASSVASGSNQPQHF
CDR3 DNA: TGTGCCAGCAGCGTAGCGTCGGGTAGCAATCAGCCCCAGCATTTT

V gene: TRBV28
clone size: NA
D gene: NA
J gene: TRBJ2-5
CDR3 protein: CASSLRQGDWQTQYF
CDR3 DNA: TGTGCCAGCAGTTTACGGCAAGGAGATTGGCAGACCCAGTACTTC